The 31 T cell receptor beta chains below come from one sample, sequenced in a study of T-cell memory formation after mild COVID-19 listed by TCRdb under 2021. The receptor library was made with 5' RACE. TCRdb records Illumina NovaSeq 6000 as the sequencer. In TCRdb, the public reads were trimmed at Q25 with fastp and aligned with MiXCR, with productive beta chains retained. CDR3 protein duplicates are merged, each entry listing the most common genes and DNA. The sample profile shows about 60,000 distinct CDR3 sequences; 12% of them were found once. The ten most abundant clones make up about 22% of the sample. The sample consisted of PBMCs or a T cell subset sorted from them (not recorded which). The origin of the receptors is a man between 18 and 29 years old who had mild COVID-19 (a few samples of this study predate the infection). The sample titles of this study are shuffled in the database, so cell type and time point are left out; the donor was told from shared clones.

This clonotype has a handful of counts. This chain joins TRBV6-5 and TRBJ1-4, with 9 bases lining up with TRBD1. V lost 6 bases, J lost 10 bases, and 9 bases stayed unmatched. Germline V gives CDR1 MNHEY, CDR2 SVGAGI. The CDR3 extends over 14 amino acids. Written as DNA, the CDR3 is TGTGCCAGCAGCCCTCCGGACAGGGGTAGAAAACTGTTTTTT. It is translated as CASSPPDRGRKLFF.

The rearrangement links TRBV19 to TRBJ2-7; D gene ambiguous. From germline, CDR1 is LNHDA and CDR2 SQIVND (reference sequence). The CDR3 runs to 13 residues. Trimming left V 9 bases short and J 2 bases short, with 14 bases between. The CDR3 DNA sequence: TGTGCCAGGACCCGGAGATTGACCTACGAGCAGTACGTC. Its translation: CARTRRLTYEQYV.

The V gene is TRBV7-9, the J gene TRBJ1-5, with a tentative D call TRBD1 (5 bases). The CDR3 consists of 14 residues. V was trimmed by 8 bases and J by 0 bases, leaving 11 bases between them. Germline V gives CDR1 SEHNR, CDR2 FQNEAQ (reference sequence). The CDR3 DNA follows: TGTGCCAGCGCAGGGTCCAATAGCAATCAGCCCCAGCATTTT. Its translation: CASAGSNSNQPQHF. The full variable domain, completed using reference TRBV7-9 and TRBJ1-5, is DTGVSQNPRHKITKRGQNVTFRCDPISEHNRLYWYRQTLGQGPEFLTYFQNEAQLEKSRLLSDRFSAERPKGSFSTLEIQRTEQGDSAMYLCASAGSNSNQPQHFGDGTRLSIL.

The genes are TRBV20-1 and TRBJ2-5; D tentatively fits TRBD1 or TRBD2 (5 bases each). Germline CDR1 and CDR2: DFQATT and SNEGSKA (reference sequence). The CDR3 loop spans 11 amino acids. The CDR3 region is CSAGTLETQYF. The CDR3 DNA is TGCAGCGCCGGGACCCTAGAGACCCAGTACTTC.

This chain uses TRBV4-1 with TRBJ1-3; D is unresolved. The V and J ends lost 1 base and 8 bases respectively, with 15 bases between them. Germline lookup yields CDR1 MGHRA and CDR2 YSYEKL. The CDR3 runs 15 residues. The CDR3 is CASSQAVSIGDTIYF. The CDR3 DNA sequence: TGCGCCAGCAGCCAAGCGGTTTCGATCGGTGACACCATATATTTT.

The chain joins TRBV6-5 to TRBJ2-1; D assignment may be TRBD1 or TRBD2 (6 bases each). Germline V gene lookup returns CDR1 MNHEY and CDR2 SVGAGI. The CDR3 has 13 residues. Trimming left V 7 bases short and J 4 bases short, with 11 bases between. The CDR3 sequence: CASKGGWYNEQFF. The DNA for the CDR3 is TGTGCCAGCAAGGGGGGCTGGTACAATGAGCAGTTCTTC.

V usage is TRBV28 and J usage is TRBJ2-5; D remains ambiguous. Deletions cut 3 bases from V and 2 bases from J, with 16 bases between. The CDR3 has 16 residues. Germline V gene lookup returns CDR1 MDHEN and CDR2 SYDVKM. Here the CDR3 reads CASSFGGSLSQETQYF. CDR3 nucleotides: TGTGCCAGCAGTTTCGGTGGTAGCCTTTCTCAAGAGACCCAGTACTTC.

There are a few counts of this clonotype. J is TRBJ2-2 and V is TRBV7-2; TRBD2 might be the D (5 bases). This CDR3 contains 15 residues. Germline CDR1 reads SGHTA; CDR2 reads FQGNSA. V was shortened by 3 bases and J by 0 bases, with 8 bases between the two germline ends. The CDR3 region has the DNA TGTGCCAGCAGCTTTTCCGGGACGAACACCGGGGAGCTGTTTTTT. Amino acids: CASSFSGTNTGELFF.

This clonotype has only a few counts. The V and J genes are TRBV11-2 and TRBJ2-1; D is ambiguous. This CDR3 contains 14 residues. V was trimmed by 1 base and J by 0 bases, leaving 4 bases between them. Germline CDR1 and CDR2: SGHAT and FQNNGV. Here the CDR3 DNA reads TGTGCCAGCAGCTTAGTGCTCTCCTACAATGAGCAGTTCTTC. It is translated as CASSLVLSYNEQFF.

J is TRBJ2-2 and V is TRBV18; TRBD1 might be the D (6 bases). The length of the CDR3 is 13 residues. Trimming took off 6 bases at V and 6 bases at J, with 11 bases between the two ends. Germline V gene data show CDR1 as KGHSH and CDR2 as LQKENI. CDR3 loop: CASSPGQSGELFF. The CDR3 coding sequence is TGTGCCAGCTCCCCTGGACAGTCCGGGGAGCTGTTTTTT.

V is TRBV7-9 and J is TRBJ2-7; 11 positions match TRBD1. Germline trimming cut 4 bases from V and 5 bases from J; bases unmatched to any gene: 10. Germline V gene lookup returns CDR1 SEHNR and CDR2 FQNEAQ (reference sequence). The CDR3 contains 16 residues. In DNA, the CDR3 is TGTGCCAGCAGCTCGTCCGGGGACAGGGGGATTGACGAGCAGTACTTC. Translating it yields CASSSSGDRGIDEQYF.

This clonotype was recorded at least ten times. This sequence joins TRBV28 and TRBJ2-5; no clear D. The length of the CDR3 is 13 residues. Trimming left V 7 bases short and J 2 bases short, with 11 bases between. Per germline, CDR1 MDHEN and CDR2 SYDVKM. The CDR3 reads CASTSPQQETQYF. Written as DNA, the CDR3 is TGTGCCAGCACCAGCCCCCAACAAGAGACCCAGTACTTC.

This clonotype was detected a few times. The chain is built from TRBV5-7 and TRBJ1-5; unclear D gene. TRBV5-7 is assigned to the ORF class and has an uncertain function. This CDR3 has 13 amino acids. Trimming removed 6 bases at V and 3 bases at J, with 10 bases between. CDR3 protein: CASNIGVNQPQHF. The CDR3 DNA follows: TGTGCCAGCAACATCGGGGTCAATCAGCCCCAGCATTTT.

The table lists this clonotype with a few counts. The CDR3 reads CSAGRGGATFGTQYF. Here the CDR3 DNA reads TGCAGTGCTGGGCGTGGGGGGGCCACGTTCGGGACCCAGTACTTC. The V call is TRBV20-1, the J call TRBJ2-5, with a tentative D call TRBD2 (7 bases). In germline, CDR1 is DFQATT, CDR2 SNEGSKA (reference sequence). The V end was cut by 5 bases, the J end by 7 bases, with 23 bases between. The CDR3 covers 15 residues.

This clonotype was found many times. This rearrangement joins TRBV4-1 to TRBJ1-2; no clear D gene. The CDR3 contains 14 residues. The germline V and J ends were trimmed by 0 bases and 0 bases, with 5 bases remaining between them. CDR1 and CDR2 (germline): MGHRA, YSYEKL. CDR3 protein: CASSQDSTNYGYTF. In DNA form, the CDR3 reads TGCGCCAGCAGCCAAGATAGCACTAACTATGGCTACACCTTC.

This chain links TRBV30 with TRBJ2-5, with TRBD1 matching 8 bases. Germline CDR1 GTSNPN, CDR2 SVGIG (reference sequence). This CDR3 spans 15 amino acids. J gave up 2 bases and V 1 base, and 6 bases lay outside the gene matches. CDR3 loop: CAWSGKGQAQETQYF. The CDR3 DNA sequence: TGTGCCTGGAGTGGAAAGGGACAGGCTCAAGAGACCCAGTACTTC.

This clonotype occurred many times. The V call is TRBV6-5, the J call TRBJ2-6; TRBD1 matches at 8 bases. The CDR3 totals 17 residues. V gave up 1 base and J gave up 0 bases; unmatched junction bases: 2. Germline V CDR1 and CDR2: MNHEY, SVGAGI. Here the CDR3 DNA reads TGTGCCAGCAGTTACTTGACAGGGGACTCTGGGGCCAACGTCCTGACTTTC. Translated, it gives CASSYLTGDSGANVLTF.

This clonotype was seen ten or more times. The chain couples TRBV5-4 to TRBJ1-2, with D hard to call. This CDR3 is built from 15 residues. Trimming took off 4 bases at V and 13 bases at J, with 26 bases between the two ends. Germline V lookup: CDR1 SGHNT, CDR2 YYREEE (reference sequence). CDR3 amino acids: CASSPLATAAPDSTF. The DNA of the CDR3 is TGTGCCAGCAGCCCCCTAGCCACAGCGGCCCCAGACTCCACCTTC.

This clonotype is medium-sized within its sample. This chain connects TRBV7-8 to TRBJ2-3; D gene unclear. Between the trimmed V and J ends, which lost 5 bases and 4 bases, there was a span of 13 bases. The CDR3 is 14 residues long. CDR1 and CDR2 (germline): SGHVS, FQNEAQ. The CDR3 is CASSLRAGSDTQYF. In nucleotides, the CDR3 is TGTGCCAGCAGCCTTCGTGCCGGGTCAGATACGCAGTATTTT.

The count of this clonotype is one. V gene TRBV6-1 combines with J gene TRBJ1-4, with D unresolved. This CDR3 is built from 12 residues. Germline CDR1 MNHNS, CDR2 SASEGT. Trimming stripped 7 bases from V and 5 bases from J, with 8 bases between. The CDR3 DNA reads TGTGCCAGCATCGGGCCGAATGAAAAACTGTTTTTT. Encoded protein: CASIGPNEKLFF.

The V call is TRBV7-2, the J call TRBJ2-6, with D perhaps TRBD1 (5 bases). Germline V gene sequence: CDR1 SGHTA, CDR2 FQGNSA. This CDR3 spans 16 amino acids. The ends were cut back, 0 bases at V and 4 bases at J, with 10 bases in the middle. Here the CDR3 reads CASSLAAGHGANVLTF. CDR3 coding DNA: TGTGCCAGCAGCTTAGCAGCAGGGCACGGGGCCAACGTCCTGACTTTC.

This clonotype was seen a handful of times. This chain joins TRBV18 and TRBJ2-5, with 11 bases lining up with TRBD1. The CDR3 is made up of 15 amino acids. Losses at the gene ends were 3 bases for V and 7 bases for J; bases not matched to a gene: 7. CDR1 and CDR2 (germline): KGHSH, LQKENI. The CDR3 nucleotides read TGTGCCAGCTCACCGGACAGGGGGCCGCATGGGACCCAGTACTTC. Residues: CASSPDRGPHGTQYF.

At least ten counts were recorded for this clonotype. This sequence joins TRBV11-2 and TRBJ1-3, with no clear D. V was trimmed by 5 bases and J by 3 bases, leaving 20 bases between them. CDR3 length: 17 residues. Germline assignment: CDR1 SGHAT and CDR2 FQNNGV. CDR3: CASSPLGGRELGNTIYF. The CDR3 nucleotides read TGTGCCAGCAGCCCCCTCGGTGGGCGGGAGCTTGGAAACACCATATATTTT.

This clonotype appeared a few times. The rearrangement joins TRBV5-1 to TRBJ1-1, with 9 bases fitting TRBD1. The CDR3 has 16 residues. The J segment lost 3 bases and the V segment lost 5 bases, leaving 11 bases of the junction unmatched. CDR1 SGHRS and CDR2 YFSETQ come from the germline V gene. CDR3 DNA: TGCGCCAGCAGGCCCGGGACAGGGACATATTACACTGAAGCTTTCTTT. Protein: CASRPGTGTYYTEAFF.

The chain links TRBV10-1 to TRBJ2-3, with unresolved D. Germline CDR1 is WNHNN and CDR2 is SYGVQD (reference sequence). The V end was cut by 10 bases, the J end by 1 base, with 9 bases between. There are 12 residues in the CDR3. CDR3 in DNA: TGCGCCACCTCGCAAGGCACAGATACGCAGTATTTT. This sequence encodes CATSQGTDTQYF.

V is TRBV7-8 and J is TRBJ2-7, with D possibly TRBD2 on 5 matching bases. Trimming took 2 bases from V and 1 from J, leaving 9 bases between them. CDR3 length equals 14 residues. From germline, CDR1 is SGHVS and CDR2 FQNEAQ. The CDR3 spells CASSLKRVSYEQYF. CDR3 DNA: TGTGCCAGCAGCTTAAAGAGGGTATCCTACGAGCAGTACTTC.

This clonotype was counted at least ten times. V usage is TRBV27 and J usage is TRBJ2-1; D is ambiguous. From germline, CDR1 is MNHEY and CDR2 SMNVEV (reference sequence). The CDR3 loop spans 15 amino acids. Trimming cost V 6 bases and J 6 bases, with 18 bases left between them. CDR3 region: CASSTRFLWGNEQFF. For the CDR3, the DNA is TGTGCCAGCAGCACCCGATTCCTCTGGGGCAATGAGCAGTTCTTC.

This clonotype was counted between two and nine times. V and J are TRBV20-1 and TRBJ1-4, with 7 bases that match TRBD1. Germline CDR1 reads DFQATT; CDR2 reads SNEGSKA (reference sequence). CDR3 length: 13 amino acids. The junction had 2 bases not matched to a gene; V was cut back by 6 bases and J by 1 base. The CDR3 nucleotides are TGCAGTGCGAGACAGGGAACTAATGAAAAACTGTTTTTT. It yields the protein CSARQGTNEKLFF.

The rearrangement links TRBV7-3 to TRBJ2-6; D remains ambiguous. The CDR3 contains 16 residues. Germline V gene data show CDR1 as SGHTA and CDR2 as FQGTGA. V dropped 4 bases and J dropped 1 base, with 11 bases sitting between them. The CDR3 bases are TGTGCCAGCAGCTCAGGCCGGCATTCTGGGGCCAACGTCCTGACTTTC. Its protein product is CASSSGRHSGANVLTF.

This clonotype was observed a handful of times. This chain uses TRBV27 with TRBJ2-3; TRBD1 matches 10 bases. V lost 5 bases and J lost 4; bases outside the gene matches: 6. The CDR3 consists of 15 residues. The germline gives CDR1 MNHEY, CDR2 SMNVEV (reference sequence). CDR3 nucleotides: TGTGCCAGCAGTCCTTGGACAGGGGGTCCAGATACGCAGTATTTT. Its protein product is CASSPWTGGPDTQYF.

CDR3 residues: CASSMRGGNTDTQYF. For the CDR3, the DNA is TGTGCCAGCAGCATGCGGGGGGGGAACACAGATACGCAGTATTTT. The chain carries TRBV7-9 and TRBJ2-3; 9 positions agree with TRBD2. The CDR3 contains 15 residues. The germline V gene has CDR1 SEHNR and CDR2 FQNEAQ (reference sequence). With 5 bases clipped from V and 2 bases from J, the junction kept 5 bases outside the gene matches. The entire variable domain, with the rest obtained from reference TRBV7-9 and TRBJ2-3, is as follows: DTGVSQNPRHKITKRGQNVTFRCDPISEHNRLYWYRQTLGQGPEFLTYFQNEAQLEKSRLLSDRFSAERPKGSFSTLEIQRTEQGDSAMYLCASSMRGGNTDTQYFGPGTRLTVL.